A selection of T cell receptor beta chains follows, all from one sample in a study of T cells in Graves' hyperthyroidism and ophthalmopathy. One entry per CDR3 protein, called by TCRdb with MiXCR from the multiplex PCR reads. The data hold about 250,000 distinct CDR3 sequences, with approximately 25% observed a single time. What was sequenced was blood. Receptors originate from a woman between 35 and 50 years old with Graves' ophthalmopathy. The CDR3 runs from the conserved cysteine through the conserved F or W. The order of the fields is clone size, D gene, J gene, V gene, CDR3 DNA, CDR3 protein. The D gene is left open where the match is weak. Size is stated for part of the rows, as once, few or many counts, or as a class when the clone is expanded.

size: many
D: NA
J: TRBJ1-5
V: TRBV28
DNA: TGTGCCAGCAGACCGTCCTCGGACCGCCCAAGGGAGCCCCAGCATTTT
CDR3: CASRPSSDRPREPQHF

size: NA
D: NA
J: TRBJ2-2
V: TRBV7-3
DNA: TGTGCCAGCAGCCGGGACACCCTCACCGGGGAGCTGTTTTTT
CDR3: CASSRDTLTGELFF

size: many
D: TRBD1
J: TRBJ1-2
V: TRBV12-3/TRBV12-4
DNA: TGTGCCAGCAGTTTATACGGACAGGGTAATGGCTACACCTTC
CDR3: CASSLYGQGNGYTF

size: many
D: NA
J: TRBJ1-3
V: TRBV6-1
DNA: TGTGCCACCGTCTCCGGTTTTGGAAACACCATATATTTT
CDR3: CATVSGFGNTIYF

size: NA
D: NA
J: TRBJ1-2
V: TRBV6-2/TRBV6-3
DNA: TGTGCCAGCAGTATGAGGACGGGCAACTATGGCTACACCTTC
CDR3: CASSMRTGNYGYTF

size: many
D: NA
J: TRBJ2-5
V: TRBV24-1
DNA: TGTGCCACCAGTGATTCTGACTTCCCGAGGGAGACCCAGTACTTC
CDR3: CATSDSDFPRETQYF

size: many
D: TRBD2
J: TRBJ2-1
V: TRBV12-3/TRBV12-4
DNA: TGTGCCAGCACCACCGAACTAGCGGTCGACAATGAGCAGTTCTTC
CDR3: CASTTELAVDNEQFF

size: few
D: NA
J: TRBJ1-2
V: TRBV12-3/TRBV12-4
DNA: TGTGCCAGCAGTTCATCCAGGGACTATGGCTACATCTTC
CDR3: CASSSSRDYGYIF

size: many
D: TRBD1
J: TRBJ1-5
V: TRBV6-5
DNA: TGTGCCACCCGGGGGACAGATCTCAATCAGCCCCAGCATTTT
CDR3: CATRGTDLNQPQHF

size: NA
D: NA
J: TRBJ1-3
V: TRBV5-6
DNA: TGTGCCAGCAGCCGACAAGCAGTATCGAAGAACACCATATATTTT
CDR3: CASSRQAVSKNTIYF

size: many
D: NA
J: TRBJ1-1
V: TRBV5-1
DNA: TGCGCCAGCAGCTTGGAGGGTTTGAACACTGAAGCTTTCTTT
CDR3: CASSLEGLNTEAFF

size: NA
D: NA
J: TRBJ2-5
V: TRBV6-5
DNA: TGTGCCAGCAGTTTCTATAGCGAGCAAGAGACCCAGTACTTC
CDR3: CASSFYSEQETQYF

size: many
D: TRBD1
J: TRBJ1-5
V: TRBV15
DNA: TGTGCCACCAGCAGAGGTCCGGACAGGGATCAGCCCCAGCATTTT
CDR3: CATSRGPDRDQPQHF

size: many
D: TRBD1
J: TRBJ2-2
V: TRBV12-3/TRBV12-4
DNA: TGTGCCAGCAGTACTACAGGGGGGCGGTACACCGGGGAGCTGTTTTTT
CDR3: CASSTTGGRYTGELFF

size: NA
D: TRBD2
J: TRBJ2-2
V: TRBV28
DNA: TGTGCCAGCAGCCCCATGGGGCTAGCGGGAACTGGGGAGCTGTTTTTT
CDR3: CASSPMGLAGTGELFF

size: NA
D: TRBD2
J: TRBJ2-5
V: TRBV7-9
DNA: TGTGCCAGCAGCTTAGGTGGCGGGGGGCAAGAGACCCAGTACTTC
CDR3: CASSLGGGGQETQYF

size: many
D: NA
J: TRBJ2-7
V: TRBV2
DNA: TGTGCCAGCAGTTTTACAGGCTACGAGCAGTACTTC
CDR3: CASSFTGYEQYF

size: many
D: TRBD1
J: TRBJ2-5
V: TRBV7-7
DNA: TGTGCTAGCAGCAAGGACAGGGTAGAGACCCAGTACTTC
CDR3: CASSKDRVETQYF

size: many
D: NA
J: TRBJ2-4
V: TRBV28
DNA: TGTGCCAGCAGTCCCCAGGACGCGTCCAAAAACATTCAGTACTTC
CDR3: CASSPQDASKNIQYF

size: NA
D: TRBD1
J: TRBJ2-5
V: TRBV20-1
DNA: TGCAGTGCTCCTGGACAGGGGGCTCGGGAGACCCAGTACTTC
CDR3: CSAPGQGARETQYF

size: NA
D: NA
J: TRBJ1-6
V: TRBV30
DNA: TGTGCCTGGAGTAAGAACAATTCACCCCTCCACTTT
CDR3: CAWSKNNSPLHF

size: many
D: NA
J: TRBJ1-5
V: TRBV24-1
DNA: TGTGCCACCAGTCGGGGTGGCCCACACCATCCCCAGCATTTT
CDR3: CATSRGGPHHPQHF

size: few
D: NA
J: TRBJ2-5
V: TRBV6-1
DNA: TGTGCCAGCAGTCAAAGGGATAGGGGTTGGGGGGAGACCCAGTACTTC
CDR3: CASSQRDRGWGETQYF

size: many
D: TRBD1
J: TRBJ1-5
V: TRBV5-1
DNA: TGCGCCAGCAGCACAGGGGGCGTAGGTCAGCCCCAGCATTTT
CDR3: CASSTGGVGQPQHF

size: many
D: NA
J: TRBJ1-5
V: TRBV12-3/TRBV12-4
DNA: TGTGCCAGCAGTCCGGGGCCATCCAATCAGCCCCAGCATTTT
CDR3: CASSPGPSNQPQHF

size: NA
D: NA
J: TRBJ1-1
V: TRBV12-3/TRBV12-4
DNA: TGTGCCAGCAGTTTCCCAGGGAGGGTCACTGAAGCTTTCTTT
CDR3: CASSFPGRVTEAFF

size: NA
D: TRBD1
J: TRBJ2-7
V: TRBV28
DNA: TGTGCCAGCAGTTTAGGGACAGGGAGCGAGCAGTACTTC
CDR3: CASSLGTGSEQYF

size: NA
D: NA
J: TRBJ2-7
V: TRBV29-1
DNA: TGCAGCGTTGAAGACACACGGCTGGGCGAGCAGTACTTC
CDR3: CSVEDTRLGEQYF

size: few
D: NA
J: TRBJ1-2
V: TRBV3-1
DNA: TGTGCCAGCAGCCAAGTCTCGAACGGGGGACCGCTTGGCTACACCTTC
CDR3: CASSQVSNGGPLGYTF

size: many
D: NA
J: TRBJ2-7
V: TRBV6-2/TRBV6-3
DNA: TGTGCCAGCAGTTTTCTAGAGTCCTACGAGCAGTACTTC
CDR3: CASSFLESYEQYF

size: NA
D: NA
J: TRBJ1-1
V: TRBV6-2/TRBV6-3
DNA: TGTGCCAGCAGTTACAGGCGCACGGCCTTGAACACTGAAGCTTTCTTT
CDR3: CASSYRRTALNTEAFF

size: many
D: NA
J: TRBJ1-6
V: TRBV7-8
DNA: TGTGCCAGCAGCTTAGCCTACACCGGGACGGCCCCTACACCCCTCCACTTT
CDR3: CASSLAYTGTAPTPLHF

size: many
D: NA
J: TRBJ2-5
V: TRBV20-1
DNA: TGCAGTGCTAGATTAGCGGAGACCCAGTACTTC
CDR3: CSARLAETQYF

size: NA
D: NA
J: TRBJ1-2
V: TRBV28
DNA: TGTGCCAGCACCGGAACTCTTCGCGGCTACACCTTC
CDR3: CASTGTLRGYTF

size: NA
D: TRBD2
J: TRBJ2-5
V: TRBV29-1
DNA: TGCAGCGTTGAATGGACTAGCGGAAAGACCCAGTACTTC
CDR3: CSVEWTSGKTQYF

size: many
D: NA
J: TRBJ1-2
V: TRBV10-3
DNA: TGTGCCATCAGTGTGGACAGCACTAACTATGGCTACACCTTC
CDR3: CAISVDSTNYGYTF

size: many
D: NA
J: TRBJ2-2
V: TRBV18
DNA: TGTGCCAGCTCTAGGAACACGAACACCGGGGAGCTGTTTTTT
CDR3: CASSRNTNTGELFF

size: many
D: NA
J: TRBJ1-2
V: TRBV30
DNA: TGTGCCTGGAGGTTCAGGGTTTTGAGCTATGGCTACACCTTC
CDR3: CAWRFRVLSYGYTF

size: many
D: TRBD2
J: TRBJ2-5
V: TRBV13
DNA: TGTGCCAGCAGCTCCCTAGCGGCCCTCCAAGAGACCCAGTACTTC
CDR3: CASSSLAALQETQYF

size: many
D: TRBD2
J: TRBJ2-2
V: TRBV2
DNA: TGTGCCAGCAGTGAGAGAACGGGAGGGCCAAGCACCGGGGAGCTGTTTTTT
CDR3: CASSERTGGPSTGELFF

size: many
D: TRBD2
J: TRBJ2-7
V: TRBV7-6
DNA: TGTGCCAGCAGCCTGGGGACTAGCGGGAATCCGTCCTACGAGCAGTACTTC
CDR3: CASSLGTSGNPSYEQYF

size: many
D: NA
J: TRBJ2-2
V: TRBV5-1
DNA: TGCGCCAGCAGCTTGGATTACGGGCTTGGCACCGGGGAGCTGTTTTTT
CDR3: CASSLDYGLGTGELFF

size: many
D: NA
J: TRBJ1-6
V: TRBV5-1
DNA: TGCGCCAGCAGCTTGGGACAGGATAATTCACCCCTCCACTTT
CDR3: CASSLGQDNSPLHF

size: NA
D: NA
J: TRBJ2-5
V: TRBV18
DNA: TGTGCCAGCTCACTCTCAGGCGGGTTACGGACCCAGTACTTC
CDR3: CASSLSGGLRTQYF

size: many
D: TRBD2
J: TRBJ2-7
V: TRBV12-3/TRBV12-4
DNA: TGTGCCAGCAGCTCCCAGACTAGCGGGAGATACGAGCAGTACTTC
CDR3: CASSSQTSGRYEQYF

size: NA
D: NA
J: TRBJ1-5
V: TRBV20-1
DNA: TGCAGTGCTAGCCCACGGGGGGCGGATCAGCCCCAGCATTTT
CDR3: CSASPRGADQPQHF

size: many
D: TRBD2
J: TRBJ2-5
V: TRBV20-1
DNA: TGCAGTGCTCCAGTCGGGGGAGGGAAGACCCAGTACTTC
CDR3: CSAPVGGGKTQYF

size: many
D: NA
J: TRBJ1-2
V: TRBV6-1
DNA: TGTGCCAGCAGTGAAGCTACCTGGAGGGCAGTCAACTATGGCTACACCTTC
CDR3: CASSEATWRAVNYGYTF

size: many
D: NA
J: TRBJ2-5
V: TRBV20-1
DNA: TGCAGTGCTCCCTTCCCTTATCTAGCTGTCGAGACCCAGTACTTC
CDR3: CSAPFPYLAVETQYF

size: many
D: TRBD1
J: TRBJ1-5
V: TRBV12-3/TRBV12-4
DNA: TGTGCCAGCAGTGCGACAGGGTATAGCAATCAGCCCCAGCATTTT
CDR3: CASSATGYSNQPQHF

size: NA
D: NA
J: TRBJ2-7
V: TRBV6-5
DNA: TGTGCCAGCAGTTCGGACTATAGCGGCGAGCAGTACTTC
CDR3: CASSSDYSGEQYF

size: NA
D: NA
J: TRBJ2-5
V: TRBV12-5
DNA: TGTGCTAGTGCCCTTAACATCGGGCAACTCCAAGAGACCCAGTACTTC
CDR3: CASALNIGQLQETQYF

size: NA
D: NA
J: TRBJ1-5
V: TRBV29-1
DNA: TGCAGCGTCGCGCATAATAGCAATCAGCCCCAGCATTTT
CDR3: CSVAHNSNQPQHF

size: NA
D: NA
J: TRBJ2-7
V: TRBV30
DNA: TGTGCCTGGAGTAAACCCAAGGGGACCTACGAGCAGTACTTC
CDR3: CAWSKPKGTYEQYF

size: many
D: TRBD1
J: TRBJ2-2
V: TRBV12-3/TRBV12-4
DNA: TGTGCCAGCGTCCAGGGGGCCGGTTTAACCGGGGAGCTGTTTTTT
CDR3: CASVQGAGLTGELFF